Each of the 27 T cell receptor beta chains below was sequenced from the same sample in a study of blood T cells in healthy people across ages. A sample-barcoded 5' primer and a J-beta primer mix were used in a second PCR of about 7 to 12 cycles. TCRdb used MiXCR to reprocess the 5' RACE reads, holding one entry per CDR3 protein. Of 1.5 million to 2 million distinct CDR3 sequences in the sample, about 49% are singletons; the top ten hold more than 2%. What was sequenced was blood. These receptors were collected from a woman aged 40-49 years in good health.

This clonotype was seen more than once but under ten times. The chain uses TRBV9 and TRBJ2-5; 7 bases line up with TRBD2. There are 14 residues in the CDR3. The germline V gene has CDR1 SGDLS and CDR2 YYNGEE. V dropped 0 bases and J dropped 11; count of bases not matched to a gene: 10. The CDR3 sequence is CASSVDSGMREQYF. The CDR3 coding sequence is TGTGCCAGCAGCGTAGACAGCGGGATGAGGGAGCAGTACTTC.

On this clonotype itself: At one end the junction does not follow the germline gene, possibly because of a read error. The genes are TRBV7-7 and TRBJ2-4; the match to TRBD2 covers 7 bases. The end of the DNA aligns better with TRBJ2-5, so the J call may be wrong. Germline V gene sequence: CDR1 SSHAT, CDR2 FNYEAQ (reference sequence). This CDR3 contains 16 residues. DNA for the CDR3: TGTGCTAGCAGCTTAGGTTTGTGGGGGGGCCAAGAGACCCAGTACTTC. Translated: CASSLGLWGGQETQYF.

Regarding this clonotype: It may be a read error: a sequence one base away is much more abundant. The chain is built from TRBV6-6 and TRBJ2-5; 12 nucleotides agree with TRBD1. The CDR3 runs to 17 residues. CDR1 is MNHNY, CDR2 SVGAGI, per germline (reference sequence). The CDR3 nucleotides read TGTGTCAGCAGTTATGGGGACAGGGGGCGTTATCAAGAGACCCAGTACTTC. Amino acid sequence: CVSSYGDRGRYQETQYF.

The chain recombines TRBV7-2 with TRBJ1-6; D might be TRBD1 (5 bases). CDR1 is SGHTA and CDR2 is FQGNSA in the germline V gene. V lost 5 bases to trimming and J lost 7 bases, with 12 bases between them. This CDR3 has 14 residues. The CDR3, as DNA: TGTGCCAGCAGCCCGGATGGGACCAATTCACCCCTCCACTTT. This translates into CASSPDGTNSPLHF.

This clonotype has at least ten counts. The chain has TRBV29-1 and TRBJ1-4; D is ambiguous. The germline V and J ends were trimmed by 3 bases and 0 bases, with 5 bases remaining between them. The CDR3 totals 13 residues. Per germline, CDR1 SQVTM and CDR2 ANQGSEA. CDR3 bases: TGCAGCGTTGACGGGGCAACTAATGAAAAACTGTTTTTT. This gives the protein CSVDGATNEKLFF.

The V gene is TRBV7-9, the J gene TRBJ2-1; the match to TRBD2 covers 12 bases. V lost 6 bases, J lost 10 bases, and 10 bases stayed unmatched. The V gene's germline CDR1 is SEHNR and CDR2 FQNEAQ (reference sequence). The CDR3 runs 15 residues. The CDR3 is CASSHRTSGVDEQFF. The CDR3 DNA follows: TGTGCCAGCAGTCACCGGACTAGCGGGGTTGACGAGCAGTTCTTC.

This clonotype was seen more than once but under ten times. The chain is built from TRBV2 and TRBJ2-1, with 9 bases fitting TRBD2. The germline CDR1 and CDR2 sequences are SNHLY and FYNNEI. J lost 4 bases, V lost 6 bases, and 10 bases had no gene match. The CDR3 is 16 amino acids. The CDR3 DNA sequence: TGTGCCAGCAGGGTTAGCGGGGGTGAAATATACAATGAGCAGTTCTTC. Translated: CASRVSGGEIYNEQFF.

V usage is TRBV7-2 and J usage is TRBJ2-1; 11 nucleotides line up with TRBD2. V was clipped by 3 bases and J by 0 bases; unmatched bases: 4. CDR1 SGHTA and CDR2 FQGNSA come from the germline V gene. The CDR3 length is 17 residues. CDR3 coding DNA: TGTGCCAGCAGCTTTAGCGGGGGGGCAGTCTCCTACAATGAGCAGTTCTTC. Its protein product is CASSFSGGAVSYNEQFF.

This clonotype was counted a few times. The chain combines TRBV18 with TRBJ2-6; perhaps TRBD1 as D (6 bases). V gave up 3 bases and J gave up 0 bases, with 9 bases separating them. The germline V gene encodes CDR1 KGHSH and CDR2 LQKENI. The CDR3 has 16 residues. The CDR3 DNA reads as TGTGCCAGCTCACCGGACAGCTTCTCTGGGGCCAACGTCCTGACTTTC. Amino acids: CASSPDSFSGANVLTF.

This clonotype was detected a few times. The V gene is TRBV5-1, the J gene TRBJ2-1; D might be TRBD1 or TRBD2, each matching 6 bases. Per the germline V gene, CDR1 is SGHRS and CDR2 is YFSETQ. V dropped 6 bases and J dropped 9 bases, with 16 bases sitting between them. The CDR3 totals 13 residues. CDR3 sequence: CASNGGGSGEQFF. Here the CDR3 DNA reads TGCGCCAGCAACGGGGGCGGGTCAGGTGAGCAGTTCTTC.

The CDR3 protein is CSASGRANEKLFF. In DNA, the CDR3 is TGCAGTGCTAGCGGCAGGGCTAATGAAAAACTGTTTTTT. The V gene is TRBV20-1, the J gene TRBJ1-4, with a weak D call TRBD1 (5 bases). This CDR3 contains 13 residues. Germline V gene data show CDR1 as DFQATT and CDR2 as SNEGSKA (reference sequence). V lost 3 bases and J lost 3, with 8 bases in between.

The chain links TRBV7-6 to TRBJ2-5, with D possibly matching TRBD1 (6 bases). The J call could be wrong; TRBJ2-7 is a better fit for the DNA end. There are 15 residues in the CDR3. Germline CDR1 and CDR2: SGHVS and FNYEAQ. The CDR3 here is CASSLVTGFFYEQYF. CDR3 coding DNA: TGTGCCAGCAGCTTAGTTACAGGGTTTTTCTACGAGCAGTACTTC.

The rearrangement links TRBV24-1 to TRBJ2-1, with TRBD2 matching 7 bases. The CDR3 length is 16 residues. Per the germline V gene, CDR1 is KGHDR and CDR2 is SFDVKD. V trimming: 3 bases; J trimming: 1 base; junction bases outside the gene matches: 5. The CDR3 bases are TGTGCCACCAGTGATCTAACTAGCGCATCCTACAATGAGCAGTTCTTC. As protein: CATSDLTSASYNEQFF.

The table lists this clonotype with a few counts. This chain links TRBV11-2 with TRBJ2-3, with TRBD1 as a possible D gene (6 bases). The germline V gene encodes CDR1 SGHAT and CDR2 FQNNGV. The CDR3 is 15 residues long. V lost 3 bases, J lost 0 bases, and 10 bases lay in between. This chain's CDR3 is CASSFPRGSTDTQYF. CDR3 sequence (DNA): TGTGCCAGCAGCTTCCCCAGGGGAAGCACAGATACGCAGTATTTT.

The chain is built from TRBV27 and TRBJ1-4; a possible D gene is TRBD1 (5 bases). The CDR3 spans 15 residues. Trimming took off 5 bases at V and 4 bases at J, with 14 bases between the two ends. The germline V gene encodes CDR1 MNHEY and CDR2 SMNVEV (reference sequence). DNA for the CDR3: TGTGCCAGCAGTACTCCGGGACGGAGTAATGAAAAACTGTTTTTT. This gives the protein CASSTPGRSNEKLFF.

In regard to this clonotype: One end of the junction does not line up with germline, which may come from a read error. The chain couples TRBV7-7 to TRBJ2-5, with a possible D match to TRBD2 (6 bases). The CDR3 extends over 14 amino acids. CDR1 is SSHAT, CDR2 FNYEAQ, per germline (reference sequence). This CDR3 reads CASSAAGGGTAQYF. CDR3 coding DNA: TGTGCTAGCAGCGCAGCAGGTGGGGGGACGGCCCAGTACTTC.

This chain connects TRBV3-1 to TRBJ2-1; TRBD1 might be the D (6 bases). The CDR3 contains 13 residues. Trimming removed 0 bases from V and 15 bases from J, with 15 bases in between. Germline CDR1 and CDR2: LGHDT and YNNKEL (reference sequence). CDR3 DNA: TGTGCCAGCAGCCAAGAGCAGGGGAGTAAACCGTTCTTC. It yields the protein CASSQEQGSKPFF.

The gene calls are TRBV5-1 and TRBJ2-1; possible D gene TRBD1, 7 bases. Germline V lookup: CDR1 SGHRS, CDR2 YFSETQ. This CDR3 has 15 amino acids. Trimming cost V 3 bases and J 8 bases, with 18 bases left between them. The DNA of the CDR3 is TGCGCCAGCAGCTCAGGGGGGCCCTCCCGCGATGAGCAGTTCTTC. Its protein is CASSSGGPSRDEQFF.

This sequence joins TRBV6-2 or TRBV6-3 and TRBJ2-4, with unresolved D. The DNA end is a closer match to TRBJ2-7, so the J assignment may be wrong. The CDR3 is 13 residues long. Germline CDR1 and CDR2: MNHEY and SVGEGT. The CDR3 coding sequence is TGTGCCAGCAGCCGCCTACAACTCCACGAGCAGTACTTC. This encodes CASSRLQLHEQYF.

The chain links TRBV20-1 to TRBJ1-5; D ambiguous. This CDR3 region has 13 residues. Germline CDR1 DFQATT, CDR2 SNEGSKA (reference sequence). The V and J ends lost 1 base and 9 bases respectively, with 13 bases between them. CDR3 region: CSARAEAVRPQHF. The CDR3 nucleotides are TGCAGTGCTAGAGCGGAGGCGGTTCGGCCCCAGCATTTT.

The V and J genes are TRBV6-5 and TRBJ1-1, with a tentative D call TRBD1 (6 bases). The germline V gene has CDR1 MNHEY and CDR2 SVGAGI. CDR3 length: 16 amino acids. Trimming stripped 0 bases from V and 0 bases from J, with 11 bases between. The CDR3 sequence: CASSYSEWTVNTEAFF. The CDR3 coding sequence is TGTGCCAGCAGTTACTCGGAATGGACAGTGAACACTGAAGCTTTCTTT.

This clonotype has more than one count but fewer than ten. The V and J genes are TRBV10-1 and TRBJ2-7, with TRBD2 identical over 14 bases. Trimming took 4 bases from V and 2 from J; bases not matched to a gene: 7. The V gene's germline CDR1 is WNHNN and CDR2 SYGVQD (reference sequence). The CDR3 loop spans 17 amino acids. The CDR3 loop is CASSGGLAGGPPYEQYF. The CDR3 nucleotides read TGCGCCAGCAGTGGAGGACTAGCGGGGGGACCACCCTACGAGCAGTACTTC.

The V and J genes are TRBV20-1 and TRBJ1-5; 8 bases align to TRBD1. Unmatched junction bases numbered 12, after V lost 3 bases and J lost 5 bases. In germline, CDR1 is DFQATT, CDR2 SNEGSKA (reference sequence). This CDR3 is 16 amino acids long. The CDR3 sequence is CSARRETGVGDQPQHF. DNA for the CDR3: TGCAGTGCTAGGAGAGAGACAGGGGTCGGCGATCAGCCCCAGCATTTT.

This clonotype appeared a few times. The V gene is TRBV4-3, the J gene TRBJ2-1, with 10 bases matching TRBD2. The CDR3 length is 17 residues. V shed 0 bases, J shed 5 bases, and the junction held 7 bases outside the gene matches. Germline CDR1 reads LGHNA; CDR2 reads YSLEER. The CDR3 reads CASSQESGGAGDNEQFF. The CDR3 coding sequence is TGCGCCAGCAGCCAAGAGAGCGGGGGGGCCGGGGACAATGAGCAGTTCTTC.

The gene calls are TRBV15 and TRBJ2-5, with D possibly TRBD2 on 5 matching bases. Trimming pared 0 bases from V and 11 bases from J, leaving 22 bases between. The length of the CDR3 is 16 residues. CDR1 is LNHNV, CDR2 YYDKDF, per germline (reference sequence). DNA for the CDR3: TGTGCCACCAGCAGAGATCACCGGGGAATCGTAAATGAGCAGTACTTC. Amino acids: CATSRDHRGIVNEQYF.

This rearrangement joins TRBV20-1 to TRBJ2-7; D unclear. Trimming shortened V by 0 bases and J by 2 bases, and 11 bases separated the two germline ends. The germline V gene has CDR1 DFQATT and CDR2 SNEGSKA (reference sequence). The CDR3 spans 14 residues. CDR3 in amino acids: CSARDVADTYEQYF. CDR3 in DNA: TGCAGTGCTAGAGATGTGGCGGATACCTACGAGCAGTACTTC.

V gene TRBV20-1 combines with J gene TRBJ2-7; 8 bases line up with TRBD1. Trimming removed 0 bases from V and 3 bases from J; junction bases left unmatched: 16. CDR1 is DFQATT and CDR2 is SNEGSKA in the germline V gene (reference sequence). The CDR3 spans 18 residues. CDR3 DNA sequence: TGCAGTGCTAGAGATAGATTCAGCGGACAGGGATCAAGCTACGAGCAGTACTTC. As protein: CSARDRFSGQGSSYEQYF.